This paragraph reports one TCR beta chain. In its sample, this clone was seen a few times. Its specific antigen is unknown. No base-level quality is on record; no much larger clone is a single base apart. Relative to germline, V is 0 bases shorter and J is 4 bases shorter, with 11 bases between their ends. The CDR3 measures 16 amino acids from cysteine to phenylalanine. Left in the record is the CDR3 DNA by itself, 48 bases read in frame from the first base. Based on the germline V gene (reference sequence), the CDR1 and CDR2 sequences are SGHNT and YYREEE. To prepare the library, the immunoSEQ multiplex PCR assay was applied. A mixture of 60 forward primers for TCR Vbeta segments and 13 reverse primers for TCR Jbeta segments was used in the multiplex PCR. The CDR3 region of rearranged TCR beta genes was amplified from genomic DNA by a multiplex PCR assay. The Illumina HiSeq System was used to sequence the amplified TCR beta libraries as 87-base-pair reads. The study's own analysis went as follows. A later analysis counted approximately 84 million unique TCR beta chains across the 500 to 850 repertoires, and roughly 10 million of these chains were shared by at least two donors. To remove PCR and sequencing errors, raw reads were error-corrected and collapsed into unique sequences using a nearest-neighbor algorithm that merged closely related sequences. Alignment of CDR3 sequences to IMGT reference sequences was used to assign V, D and J gene segments. Each retained sequence needed at least a six-nucleotide match to both a V gene segment and a J gene segment. Rearrangements were classified as productive when the CDR3 lacked stop codons and remained in frame with V and J, and all other rearrangements were classified as non-productive. CDR3 was defined according to IMGT convention as the region running from the second conserved V-encoded cysteine to the conserved J-encoded phenylalanine. The earlier analysis of 450 to 750 of the donors excluded any sequence lacking an unambiguous match to a single V gene segment. An earlier analysis of about 590 of the donors classified V segments as functional when productive rearrangements were above 56.7% and as segregating when the standard deviation between donors was above 5%. To diagnose cytomegalovirus status from the catalog of TCR beta chain sequences, a statistical classification framework was built. A later analysis assigned V and J genes by comparing TCR nucleotide sequences with IMGT/GENE-DB human TR gene sequences. The TCRdist pipeline was used in a later analysis to assign CDR3 sequences and most-parsimonious VDJ recombination scenarios. In a later analysis, each TCR beta chain was defined by its CDR3 amino acid sequence together with its V-gene family, and reads lacking a unique V-gene family were excluded. To address suspected cross-contamination and a sequencing artifact, a later analysis removed roughly 580 highly shared, low-generation-probability nucleotide sequences. A later analysis calculated a clonal expansion index for each public chain from normalized within-repertoire ranks of inferred template counts. In a later analysis, generation probabilities were computed using a VDJ recombination model fitted to out-of-frame rearrangements, and the results were checked against IGoR. In a later analysis, TCR-TCR, TCR-HLA and TCR-CMV co-occurrence was scored with hypergeometric tests, and a repertoire-size bias correction was applied to TCR pairs. To estimate false discovery rates, a later analysis permuted the HLA or CMV assignments 20 times. In a later analysis, co-occurring TCRs were grouped with DBSCAN, and TCRdist sequence similarity was added when clustering was performed within HLA-allele-positive subsets. For co-occurrence clustering, repertoires with fewer than 30,000 or more than 120,000 public chains were excluded, along with five or six repertoires with anomalous nucleotide sharing. Not all clones reach the TCRdb copy of this immuneACCESS table, which keeps in-frame sequences only. Checked studies attribute under half of the gap to unresolved V genes and leave the rest unexplained. D and trimming come from the DNA, and the V and J calls and clone size come from that table. The sample data list roughly 140,000 clones, and over 60% of these were observed just once. 2.5% to 3.5% of the sample rests with the top ten.

The data derive from a study of cytomegalovirus exposure and HLA in healthy donors (dated by TCRdb to between 2016 and 2019). Study-level background: In an earlier analysis of around 540 of the donors, 250 to 350 Gb of sequence data and just under 120 million unique TCR beta sequences from 180 million or so T cells were reported. To decide whether each TCR beta V gene segment behaved as functional or pseudogenic, an earlier analysis of fewer than 750 of the donors relied on high-throughput TCR beta sequencing. Rather than using new phenotypic data, the later analysis identified candidate immune exposures from TCR beta sequences and from how often those sequences occurred across donors. The aim of the study was to test whether cataloging public T cell receptors could identify signatures of past pathogen exposure. Across approximately 400 genotyped donors of the cohort, an average of approximately 200,000 unique TCR beta nucleotide sequences per donor were sequenced, and 15% to 20% of those sequences were non-productive. Using immunosequencing, the study profiled T cell repertoires from 550 to 750 subjects and related those repertoires to cytomegalovirus serostatus. HLA typing covered class I and class II loci at four-digit resolution. Of the 350 to 400 genotyped donors, roughly 80% fell in the genetic ancestry cluster associated with self-reported Caucasian donors. Every repertoire in the discovery cohort had been generated on one and the same sequencing platform. An early release covering 550 to 650 HLA-typed donors comprised about 290 gigabases of sequencing data and 85 million to 100 million unique TCR sequences. To predict cytomegalovirus infection status, the study combined high-throughput TCR immunosequencing, statistical association of individual TCRs with disease status, and machine learning. Because of strong linkage in the cohort, roughly five DR-DQ haplotypes were treated as single units for association and clustering. A later analysis re-examined previously published TCR beta repertoires from over 500 donors and added high-resolution HLA genotyping to investigate patterns of TCR occurrence. Donor age, sex, ethnicity and CMV serostatus were compiled together with the repertoire data. Along with the approximately 600-subject first cohort, a separate validation cohort of some 130 different subjects was used. In a later genetic analysis, genome-wide SNP genotypes for about three fifths of the roughly 670 donors were used, and that subset was treated as a discovery cohort. The number of typed donors differed by locus: roughly 629-630 for A, B, C, DRB1 and DQB1; roughly 510 for DQA1; approximately 600 for DPA1; and 400 to 480 for DPB1.

In total, roughly 710 healthy bone marrow donors made up the cohort. At the time of sampling, every cohort member was nominally healthy, though immune exposures that went unrecorded were likely present. The donor tested CMV seropositive, placing the donor among the 289 seropositive members of the cohort. A peripheral blood sample was provided by each donor, and peripheral blood mononuclear cells were used for TCR beta sequencing. The Qiagen DNeasy Blood Extraction Kit was used to extract genomic DNA from the blood cell samples. General findings and caveats noted by the study authors: According to a later analysis, most CMV-associated TCR beta chains appeared to be HLA-restricted, and the HLA associations seemed to be driven largely by CMV exposure. Compared with the approximately 700-donor mean, donors in an Asian-associated ancestry cluster had fewer N-insertions in productive TCRs, according to a later genetic analysis. In a later analysis, TCR association rates were found to vary across HLA loci, with the most associated TCRs seen for DRB1 alleles and the fewest for HLA-C alleles. For the cohort, immune exposure information was limited to CMV serostatus. The earlier analysis of nearly 600 of the donors excluded roughly 17 rarely observed V segments, including chromosome 9 orphons, because counts were too low. A total of fewer than 200 TCR beta chains were listed by the study as associated with cytomegalovirus. Compared with equally common non-associated chains, HLA-associated TCR beta chains in a later analysis were more clonally expanded and had lower generation probabilities. An earlier analysis of approximately 590 of the donors showed that most TCR beta V segments appeared in productive rearrangements either about 87% or about 30% of the time, which broadly matched IMGT annotations. An association between a missense DCLRE1C variant and V-gene and J-gene trimming of TCR beta chains was found in a later genetic analysis and replicated in an independent cohort. Correlated functional status among segregating V segments might reflect linkage disequilibrium, but an unknown experimental factor could not be ruled out. A group of highly shared sequence variants was considered likely to be a technical artifact of the sequencing pipeline. Most TCR sequences were seen in very few donors, while some public TCRs were found in many individuals. Because some donors lacked HLA typing at each locus, the association tests relied only on the typed subset. Only TCR beta chains were sequenced in this cohort, and the absence of alpha or paired-chain data limited detectable features. When HLA alleles, especially DR and DQ, strongly co-occurred, TCR associations were difficult to assign to individual alleles. Specific HLA alleles were associated with some 15,000 TCR beta sequences at a false discovery rate of 0.05 in a later analysis. A later analysis reported that several top co-occurrence clusters appeared linked to parvovirus B19, influenza, CMV and Epstein-Barr virus. The classifier was reported to diagnose cytomegalovirus status with high specificity and sensitivity in both the original cohort and the validation cohort. The presence/absence analyses assumed that sequencing depth was roughly uniform across donors, and that assumption may not be true. Some IMGT-functional V segments, including TRBV6-2 and TRBV6-3, could not be distinguished by the 87-base-pair reads and were therefore excluded. In vitro tests confirmed that a few of the cytomegalovirus-associated TCR beta chains recognize cytomegalovirus antigens. The authors suggested that the approach could potentially be generalized to other disease states and immunological phenotypes. A further reported finding was that TCR beta sequences accurately predicted the HLA-A and HLA-B alleles for most subjects in the first cohort.

This receptor was taken from a woman aged 25 to 39 in good health and CMV-seropositive. Recombination joined TRBV5-4 with TRBJ1-6; the D gene is not confidently resolved. Sample: PBMCs. The CDR3 region reads CASSLAAPLYNSPLHF. The DNA reads TGTGCCAGCAGCTTGGCCGCACCACTATATAATTCACCCCTCCACTTT.